Detailed here is one TCR beta chain. The clone's antigen remains unknown. No base quality values were provided; no much bigger clone lies one nucleotide off. CDR1 is given as LNHNV and CDR2 as YYDKDF, both from the germline V gene (reference sequence). Trimming at the junction amounts to 1 base on V and 5 bases on J, and the germline ends lie 11 bases apart. The CDR3 spans 15 residues, from the cysteine through the phenylalanine. CDR3 DNA only is kept here, 45 bases in frame from base 1. Mismatch repair deficiency was established in every enrolled patient by polymerase chain reaction or immunohistochemistry. TCR sequencing was performed for three patients who responded to pembrolizumab therapy. The phase II trial prospectively evaluated PD-1 blockade with pembrolizumab in advanced mismatch repair-deficient cancers, independent of tissue of origin. Serial peripheral blood T cell samples were collected before and at multiple times after starting PD-1 blockade. The timing of each blood sample was reported as weeks after the first dose of pembrolizumab.

These data come from a study of PD-1 blockade in mismatch repair-deficient tumors (dated by TCRdb to 2016 to 2017). Turning to the overall study: Between September 2013 and September 2016, the trial enrolled roughly 80 consecutive patients with some eleven types of mismatch repair-deficient cancer, all of whom had received prior treatment and were progressing. Tumor-associated T cell clones were tracked in the peripheral blood of patients responding to PD-1 blockade by deep sequencing of TCR CDR3 regions. Here is what the overall study found, with its caveats: After pembrolizumab, tumor-resident clones, which were often undetectable in blood before treatment, expanded rapidly and then contracted, generally ahead of radiologic responses.

Library creation used the immunoSEQ multiplex PCR assay. TCRdb's version of the immuneACCESS table is confined to in-frame rearrangements and falls short of the full clone set. An unresolved V gene accounts for under half of the shortfall where checked; the remainder is of unknown origin. The sample contains more than 95,000 clones, 70% to 90% of them found a single time. Jointly, the top ten make up 13% of the sample. Here the sequenced sample was peripheral blood, taken 44 weeks after starting pembrolizumab. Recombination linked TRBV15 to TRBJ2-2, and perhaps TRBD2 as D gene, on 5 matching bases. The sequence came from an adult with mismatch repair-deficient cancer. The CDR3 loop reads CATSRGGSRTGELFF. The nucleotide sequence is TGTGCCACCAGCAGAGGAGGGAGTCGTACCGGGGAGCTGTTTTTT.